A single sample gave rise to the 26 T cell receptor beta chains below, sequenced in a study of cytomegalovirus exposure and HLA in healthy donors. Vbeta (60) and Jbeta (13) primers were used in the PCR. The data were produced by immunoSEQ multiplex PCR, yet TCRdb's version contains in-frame clones alone and is incomplete. The sample yields approximately 93,000 clones, approximately 75% seen once. Sequencing was performed on PBMCs. These receptor sequences come from a woman between 40 and 55 years old in good health and CMV-seronegative.

The CDR3 spells CASSYSWSGPYNEQFF. The DNA for the CDR3 is TGTGCCAGCAGTTACTCTTGGAGCGGACCTTACAATGAGCAGTTCTTC. The rearrangement links TRBV6-5 to TRBJ2-1; perhaps TRBD2 as D (5 bases). Germline V lookup: CDR1 MNHEY, CDR2 SVGAGI. CDR3 length: 16 residues. V dropped 0 bases and J dropped 4 bases, with 13 bases sitting between them.

This clone occurred a few times. The chain couples TRBV6-5 to TRBJ1-1; 7 nucleotides agree with TRBD1. V was pared by 4 bases and J by 8 bases, with 13 bases of the junction left unmatched. Germline V gene data show CDR1 as MNHEY and CDR2 as SVGAGI. CDR3 length: 15 amino acids. The CDR3 sequence is CASSSTRGQHQEAFF. CDR3 nucleotides: TGTGCCAGCAGTTCAACGCGGGGACAGCACCAAGAAGCTTTCTTT.

The chain carries TRBV6-1 and TRBJ1-5; D is uncertain. V gave up 10 bases and J gave up 0 bases, with 16 bases separating them. This CDR3 has 15 amino acids. Germline V CDR1 and CDR2: MNHNS, SASEGT. This CDR3 is CATAAARTSNQPQHF. The CDR3 DNA reads as TGTGCCACGGCAGCGGCGAGGACTAGCAATCAGCCCCAGCATTTT.

The chain uses TRBV5-1 and TRBJ2-3; 8 bases are a match to TRBD1. Germline CDR1 reads SGHRS; CDR2 reads YFSETQ. The CDR3 sequence is 15 residues long. Germline trimming cut 4 bases from V and 2 bases from J; bases unmatched to any gene: 6. The CDR3 is CASSTGTGITDTQYF. The CDR3 DNA sequence: TGCGCCAGCAGCACGGGGACAGGAATCACAGATACGCAGTATTTT.

For this clone: At one end, the junction sequence differs from germline, possibly due to a read error. The chain employs TRBV30 and TRBJ1-2, with 9 positions matching TRBD1. The germline V gene encodes CDR1 GTSNPN and CDR2 SVGIG (reference sequence). This CDR3 is 12 amino acids long. The CDR3 protein is CAWRQGAQGYPF. The CDR3 DNA reads TGTGCCTGGAGACAGGGGGCGCAAGGCTACCCCTTC.

This clone has only a few counts. The CDR3 reads CASTLTGGYNEQFF. CDR3 sequence (DNA): TGTGCCAGTACTCTGACAGGGGGCTACAATGAGCAGTTCTTC. The chain links TRBV19 to TRBJ2-1; 9 bases align to TRBD1. J lost 3 bases, V lost 7 bases, and 4 bases had no gene match. The CDR3 runs to 14 residues. Germline assignment: CDR1 LNHDA and CDR2 SQIVND (reference sequence).

The chain recombines TRBV25-1 with TRBJ2-2, with 9 bases lining up with TRBD1. The V gene's germline CDR1 is MGHDK and CDR2 SYGVNS. CDR3 size: 16 residues. The trim removed 2 bases at V and 3 bases at J, leaving 4 bases unmatched. CDR3 DNA: TGTGCCAGCAGTGAAGGGACAGGGAGTTACACCGGGGAGCTGTTTTTT. Its protein is CASSEGTGSYTGELFF.

This clone came up a few times. The chain is built from TRBV6-1 and TRBJ1-4; no definite D call. The length of the CDR3 is 15 residues. The germline gives CDR1 MNHNS, CDR2 SASEGT. The V end was cut by 8 bases, the J end by 0 bases, with 13 bases between. CDR3 in DNA: TGTGCCAGCTCTCCTTCCTTTGCAACTAATGAAAAACTGTTTTTT. It specifies CASSPSFATNEKLFF.

The chain employs TRBV7-2 and TRBJ2-3; 9 bases line up with TRBD2. Trimming at V came to 2 bases and at J to 1 base, leaving 4 bases not matched to a gene. The germline V gene encodes CDR1 SGHTA and CDR2 FQGNSA. This CDR3 comprises 16 residues. The CDR3: CASSLNSGGRTDTQYF. The CDR3 DNA sequence: TGTGCCAGCAGCTTAAATAGCGGGGGCCGCACAGATACGCAGTATTTT.

This chain links TRBV7-2 with TRBJ1-5, with a possible D match to TRBD1 (6 bases). Germline V gives CDR1 SGHTA, CDR2 FQGNSA. This CDR3 region has 15 residues. The V gene lost 4 bases and the J gene lost 5 bases, with 15 bases spanning the gap. The CDR3 DNA sequence: TGTGCCAGCAGCTCCCGGGGGGCGGTCGATCAGCCCCAGCATTTT. This gives the protein CASSSRGAVDQPQHF. The complete variable domain, with remaining parts taken from reference TRBV7-2 and TRBJ1-5, reads GAGVSQSPSNKVTEKGKDVELRCDPISGHTALYWYRQSLGQGLEFLIYFQGNSAPDKSGLPSDRFSAERTGGSVSTLTIQRTQQEDSAVYLCASSSRGAVDQPQHFGDGTRLSIL.

The CDR3 nucleotides are TGTGCCTGCCAGGGGGACAGCTCTGGAAACACCATATATTTT. This encodes CACQGDSSGNTIYF. V usage is TRBV30 and J usage is TRBJ1-3; the match to TRBD1 covers 7 bases. Germline-derived CDR1 and CDR2 are GTSNPN and SVGIG (reference sequence). Germline trimming cut 6 bases from V and 0 bases from J; bases unmatched to any gene: 5. This CDR3 has 14 residues. The variable domain in full, with the rest retrieved from reference TRBV30 and TRBJ1-3, is SQTIHQWPATLVQPVGSPLSLECTVEGTSNPNLYWYRQAAGRGLQLLFYSVGIGQISSEVPQNLSASRPQDRQFILSSKKLLLSDSGFYLCACQGDSSGNTIYFGEGSWLTVV.

V and J are TRBV14 and TRBJ2-5, with a possible D match to TRBD2 (6 bases). CDR1 SGHDN and CDR2 FVKESK come from the germline V gene. The V end was cut by 5 bases, the J end by 4 bases, with 17 bases between. This CDR3 is built from 15 residues. The CDR3 DNA follows: TGTGCCAGCAGCAAACCAGGGACTCGAGGAGAGACCCAGTACTTC. Its translation is CASSKPGTRGETQYF.

This clone was seen just once. The chain uses TRBV28 and TRBJ2-1; 9 nucleotides match TRBD2. V shed 4 bases, J shed 0 bases, and the junction held 4 bases outside the gene matches. The CDR3 has 16 amino acids. The germline V gene encodes CDR1 MDHEN and CDR2 SYDVKM. Here the CDR3 reads CASSYQGLASYNEQFF. The CDR3 nucleotides are TGTGCCAGCAGTTATCAGGGACTAGCCTCCTACAATGAGCAGTTCTTC.

The chain couples TRBV14 to TRBJ1-1; TRBD1 might be the D (6 bases). Trimming took 2 bases from V and 0 from J, leaving 10 bases between them. The CDR3 runs 15 residues. Germline CDR1 SGHDN, CDR2 FVKESK. CDR3 amino acids: CASSQRGSMNTEAFF. CDR3 sequence (DNA): TGTGCCAGCAGCCAAAGGGGGTCGATGAACACTGAAGCTTTCTTT.

V gene TRBV5-4 combines with J gene TRBJ2-6, with 9 bases identical to TRBD1. J was trimmed by 4 bases and V by 6 bases; bases with no gene match: 11. This CDR3 region has 17 residues. CDR1 is SGHNT, CDR2 YYREEE, per germline (reference sequence). CDR3 in amino acids: CASIPGQGSTGANVLTF. The CDR3 DNA follows: TGTGCCAGCATCCCGGGACAGGGAAGTACCGGGGCCAACGTCCTGACTTTC. The full variable domain, in which reference TRBV5-4 and TRBJ2-6 provide the parts outside the CDR3, is ETGVTQSPTHLIKTRGQQVTLRCSSQSGHNTVSWYQQALGQGPQFIFQYYREEENGRGNFPPRFSGLQFPNYSSELNVNALELDDSALYLCASIPGQGSTGANVLTFGAGSRLTVL.

A single count supports this clone. The CDR3 protein is CASSLLRGEGQGTFSGNTIYF. The DNA of the CDR3 is TGTGCCAGCAGTTTGTTGAGGGGGGAGGGGCAGGGGACCTTCTCTGGAAACACCATATATTTT. The chain employs TRBV28 and TRBJ1-3, with a possible D match to TRBD1 (6 bases). V dropped 3 bases and J dropped 0 bases, with 27 bases sitting between them. This CDR3 contains 21 residues. CDR1 is MDHEN, CDR2 SYDVKM, per germline.

This chain joins TRBV10-2 and TRBJ1-6, with D possibly matching TRBD1 (6 bases). Looked up from germline, CDR1 is WSHSY and CDR2 is SAAADI. V gave up 2 bases and J gave up 6 bases, with 8 bases separating them. The CDR3 extends over 14 amino acids. The CDR3 DNA is TGCGCCAGCAGTGAGATCAGGGGTAATTCACCCCTCCACTTT. Translating gives CASSEIRGNSPLHF.

V gene TRBV30 combines with J gene TRBJ1-4, with TRBD1 identical over 11 bases. CDR1 is GTSNPN, CDR2 SVGIG, per germline (reference sequence). Germline trimming cut 1 base from V and 7 bases from J; bases unmatched to any gene: 5. The CDR3 totals 15 residues. CDR3 DNA sequence: TGTGCCTGGAGTGCCAGGGACAGGGGGTTTGAAAAACTGTTTTTT. Protein sequence: CAWSARDRGFEKLFF.

The genes are TRBV18 and TRBJ1-6; 9 bases are shared with TRBD1. V lost 6 bases to trimming and J lost 8 bases; unmatched junction nucleotides: 5. The CDR3 is 14 amino acids. The germline CDR1 and CDR2 sequences are KGHSH and LQKENI. The CDR3 region has the DNA TGTGCCAGCTCCGACCGGGACAGGGATTCACCCCTCCACTTT. Translated: CASSDRDRDSPLHF.

This clone occurred a few times. The chain carries TRBV15 and TRBJ1-5; TRBD1 agrees at 10 bases. From germline, CDR1 is LNHNV and CDR2 YYDKDF (reference sequence). There are 15 residues in the CDR3. The V segment lost 5 bases and the J segment 6 bases; nucleotides outside the gene matches: 7. As DNA, the CDR3 is TGTGCCACCAGCCTCGGACAGGGGGACTCTCAGCCCCAGCATTTT. Its translation: CATSLGQGDSQPQHF.

The genes are TRBV27 and TRBJ2-7; D uncertain. V lost 10 bases and J 4 bases, leaving 14 bases between the germline ends. Germline CDR1 reads MNHEY; CDR2 reads SMNVEV (reference sequence). The CDR3 loop spans 12 amino acids. The CDR3 region is CATSPTRYEQYF. CDR3 in DNA: TGTGCCACCTCCCCGACTCGGTACGAGCAGTACTTC.

The CDR3 sequence: CAITDGVGELFF. The CDR3, as DNA: TGTGCCATCACGGACGGGGTTGGGGAGCTGTTTTTT. This chain connects TRBV10-3 to TRBJ2-2; tentatively, D is TRBD2 (5 bases). The germline gives CDR1 ENHRY, CDR2 SYGVKD. This CDR3 is 12 amino acids long. Trimming cost V 7 bases and J 8 bases, with 11 bases left between them.

The chain combines TRBV7-9 with TRBJ2-4; D is possibly TRBD1 (5 bases). TRBJ2-5 explains the end of the DNA better; the J call may be wrong. The germline V gene has CDR1 SEHNR and CDR2 FQNEAQ (reference sequence). This CDR3 has 12 residues. CDR3: CASSLNTGTQYF. For the CDR3, the DNA is TGTGCCAGCAGCTTAAATACAGGGACCCAGTACTTC.

The genes are TRBV5-4 and TRBJ2-1; 7 bases fit TRBD1. The V segment lost 0 bases and the J segment 0 bases; nucleotides outside the gene matches: 6. The germline CDR1 and CDR2 sequences are SGHNT and YYREEE (reference sequence). The CDR3 runs to 17 residues. The CDR3 region is CASSLGQGASSYNEQFF. For the CDR3, the DNA is TGTGCCAGCAGCTTGGGACAGGGCGCCTCCTCCTACAATGAGCAGTTCTTC.

This clone appeared a single time. The J gene is TRBJ1-1, the V gene TRBV5-1; D gene unclear. The CDR3 runs 16 residues. CDR1 SGHRS and CDR2 YFSETQ come from the germline V gene. Trimming shortened V by 4 bases and J by 2 bases, and 18 bases separated the two germline ends. The CDR3 DNA reads as TGCGCCAGCAGCACAAACCCGCAACCAGGTAACACTGAAGCTTTCTTT. Protein sequence: CASSTNPQPGNTEAFF.

The J gene is TRBJ1-1, the V gene TRBV7-9; D not resolved. Germline CDR1 is SEHNR and CDR2 is FQNEAQ (reference sequence). V was cut by 3 bases and J by 0 bases, with 5 bases left in between. The CDR3 has 13 residues. CDR3 DNA: TGTGCCAGCAGCTTGCAGTTGAACACTGAAGCTTTCTTT. It yields the protein CASSLQLNTEAFF.